Following are 6 T cell receptor beta chains from one sample sequenced in a study of blood T cell repertoires in COVID-19. Some clones are missing from TCRdb's copy, which holds only in-frame ones; the method was immunoSEQ multiplex PCR. The table has 300,000 to 350,000 clones, over 70% seen once; the top ten hold 2.5% to 3%. The sequenced sample was peripheral blood. The source is a man aged 30 to 39 with active or convalescent COVID-19.

The chain is built from TRBV4-1 and TRBJ1-4; no reliable D call. Trimming removed 4 bases from V and 5 bases from J, with 17 bases in between. Germline CDR1 and CDR2: MGHRA and YSYEKL. This CDR3 is built from 16 residues. DNA of the CDR3: TGCGCCAGCAGCCCCTTCCCGGCAGGCCGGAATGAAAAACTGTTTTTT. It is translated as CASSPFPAGRNEKLFF.

The rearrangement links TRBV24-1 to TRBJ2-3; TRBD2 aligns across 8 bases. Germline CDR1 reads KGHDR; CDR2 reads SFDVKD. V shed 4 bases, J shed 5 bases, and the junction held 7 bases outside the gene matches. The CDR3 is 15 residues long. As DNA, the CDR3 is TGTGCCACCAGTGACTCCCGGGGGGGGCAAGATACGCAGTATTTT. Its protein product is CATSDSRGGQDTQYF.

The V call is TRBV9, the J call TRBJ2-2; no clear D. V lost 1 base to trimming and J lost 3 bases, with 7 bases between them. CDR1 SGDLS and CDR2 YYNGEE come from the germline V gene. CDR3 length equals 14 residues. The CDR3 coding sequence is TGTGCCAGCAGCGTACTTTCTGACACCGGGGAGCTGTTTTTT. It codes for CASSVLSDTGELFF. The whole variable domain, remainder taken from reference TRBV9 and TRBJ2-2, is DSGVTQTPKHLITATGQRVTLRCSPRSGDLSVYWYQQSLDQGLQFLIQYYNGEERAKGNILERFSAQQFPDLHSELNLSSLELGDSALYFCASSVLSDTGELFFGEGSRLTVL.

CDR3 sequence: CASSPRTKQETQYF. The CDR3 nucleotides are TGTGCCAGCAGCCCCCGGACAAAACAAGAGACCCAGTACTTC. J is TRBJ2-5 and V is TRBV28; tentative D call: TRBD1 (5 bases). The germline V gene has CDR1 MDHEN and CDR2 SYDVKM. Trimming removed 6 bases at V and 2 bases at J, with 13 bases between. CDR3 length: 14 residues.

The J gene is TRBJ1-1, the V gene TRBV30; D is perhaps TRBD1 (5 bases). The CDR3 runs 14 residues. Trimming took 0 bases from V and 5 from J, leaving 13 bases between them. Germline V gives CDR1 GTSNPN, CDR2 SVGIG (reference sequence). CDR3 DNA: TGTGCCTGGAGTGTAGGCCGGGGGAGGACTGAAGCTTTCTTT. Translation: CAWSVGRGRTEAFF.

The chain combines TRBV5-6 with TRBJ2-3, with D possibly TRBD2 on 6 matching bases. The germline CDR1 and CDR2 sequences are SGHDT and YYEEEE. The ends were cut back, 0 bases at V and 9 bases at J, with 11 bases in the middle. This CDR3 has 13 amino acids. CDR3 nucleotides: TGTGCCAGCAGCTTGGTACTAGCTGAAACGCAGTATTTT. This translates into CASSLVLAETQYF.